This T cell receptor (beta chain) emerged from a study of blood T cell repertoires in COVID-19. Sequencing was performed with immunoSEQ multiplex PCR; in TCRdb, only in-frame clones are kept and a portion is missing. The sample consists of a few hundred thousand clones, 89% of them appearing once. The CDR3 is 13 amino acids. The germline V gene encodes CDR1 SEHNR and CDR2 FQNEAQ (reference sequence). Trimming shortened V by 1 base and J by 7 bases, and 10 bases separated the two germline ends. The chain has TRBV7-9 and TRBJ1-1, with a tentative D call TRBD1 (5 bases). This receptor was taken from a woman in her 30s with COVID-19, enrolled during active disease. Material: peripheral blood. The CDR3 coding sequence is TGTGCCAGCAGCTTAGTAAGGCAGGGTGAAGCTTTCTTT. Protein sequence: CASSLVRQGEAFF.